What follows is one T cell receptor (beta chain) and its context. Its antigen is undetermined. The record originates from a study of cytomegalovirus exposure and HLA in healthy donors. Here immunoSEQ multiplex PCR was the method, and the copy in TCRdb shows in-frame clones only, minus some. The data show approximately 71,000 clones, with about 89% seen just once and 3% to 3.5% held by the top ten. Study outcomes and limitations: The authors listed 164 TCR beta chains as cytomegalovirus-associated. In vitro confirmation showed a few CMV-associated chains to be CMV antigen specific.

The CDR3 extends over 20 amino acids. Trimming pared 7 bases from V and 0 bases from J, leaving 30 bases between. Per germline, CDR1 MDHEN and CDR2 SYDVKM. The chain links TRBV28 to TRBJ1-2; D unresolved. Material: PBMCs. The clonotype comes from a man aged 18 to 30 in good health and CMV-seronegative. The CDR3, as DNA: TGTGCCAGCACCTCACCCCTAGGGAGCTCAAACCCTTTCTCTAACTATGGCTACACCTTC. It is translated as CASTSPLGSSNPFSNYGYTF.